These 17 T cell receptor beta chains were all obtained from the same sample, sequenced in a study of cytomegalovirus exposure and HLA in healthy donors. Vbeta (60) and Jbeta (13) primers were used in the PCR. TCRdb keeps only in-frame clones here, not all; method: immunoSEQ multiplex PCR. The sample lists about 210,000 clones, roughly 85% occurring once. Input material: PBMCs. All receptors derive from a male donor in good health and CMV-seronegative.

The V gene is TRBV6-1, the J gene TRBJ1-5; possible D gene TRBD1, 6 bases. This CDR3 region has 15 residues. In germline, CDR1 is MNHNS, CDR2 SASEGT. V was cut by 3 bases and J by 5 bases, with 14 bases left in between. This CDR3 is CASSEAGGRHQPQHF. CDR3 nucleotide sequence: TGTGCCAGCAGTGAGGCGGGGGGCCGGCATCAGCCCCAGCATTTT.

This sequence joins TRBV5-1 and TRBJ1-2; the D gene is possibly TRBD1 (6 bases). The CDR3 spans 12 residues. Trimming pared 3 bases from V and 6 bases from J, leaving 9 bases between. Germline assignment: CDR1 SGHRS and CDR2 YFSETQ. The CDR3 sequence is CASSSQGNGYTF. DNA of the CDR3: TGCGCCAGCAGCTCACAGGGAAATGGCTACACCTTC.

The rearrangement joins TRBV4-2 to TRBJ1-1; D gene ambiguous. The CDR3 loop spans 14 amino acids. In germline, CDR1 is LGHNA, CDR2 YNFKEQ. V was shortened by 4 bases and J by 5 bases, with 14 bases between the two germline ends. Here the CDR3 DNA reads TGTGCCAGCAGCCTAGATGAGACTAAGACTGAAGCTTTCTTT. Translated: CASSLDETKTEAFF.

This clone was seen a handful of times. The chain employs TRBV5-1 and TRBJ2-5; 7 bases map to TRBD2. Germline V gives CDR1 SGHRS, CDR2 YFSETQ. This CDR3 has 17 residues. Trimming cost V 3 bases and J 2 bases; bases outside gene matches: 13. The CDR3 protein is CASSSGLVEGGQETQYF. In DNA form, the CDR3 reads TGCGCCAGCAGCTCTGGACTAGTCGAAGGAGGGCAAGAGACCCAGTACTTC.

This sequence joins TRBV18 and TRBJ2-7; perhaps TRBD1 as D (6 bases). The CDR3 has 14 residues. The V and J ends lost 0 bases and 6 bases respectively, with 12 bases between them. Germline CDR1 and CDR2: KGHSH and LQKENI. Written as DNA, the CDR3 is TGTGCCAGCTCACCACCGAACAGGGTAGGCGAGCAGTACTTC. Protein: CASSPPNRVGEQYF.

This chain connects TRBV2 to TRBJ2-1; the D gene is possibly TRBD1 (6 bases). There are 16 residues in the CDR3. Germline V gene lookup returns CDR1 SNHLY and CDR2 FYNNEI. V lost 3 bases, J lost 6 bases, and 18 bases lay in between. The CDR3 loop reads CASSDGVGRGSNEQFF. The CDR3 DNA sequence: TGTGCCAGCAGTGATGGCGTGGGCAGGGGTAGCAATGAGCAGTTCTTC. Combining the CDR3 with reference TRBV2 and TRBJ2-1 gives the whole variable domain EPEVTQTPSHQVTQMGQEVILRCVPISNHLYFYWYRQILGQKVEFLVSFYNNEISEKSEIFDDQFSVERPDGSNFTLKIRSTKLEDSAMYFCASSDGVGRGSNEQFFGPGTRLTVL.

This clone was counted a single time. V gene TRBV5-1 combines with J gene TRBJ2-5; a possible D gene is TRBD2 (6 bases). CDR1 SGHRS and CDR2 YFSETQ come from the germline V gene. There are 13 residues in the CDR3. The V end was cut by 5 bases, the J end by 4 bases, with 12 bases between. CDR3 nucleotide sequence: TGCGCCAGCAGACCGGGGGTCCTAGAGACCCAGTACTTC. Protein sequence: CASRPGVLETQYF.

The chain has TRBV5-1 and TRBJ2-7, with a possible D match to TRBD1 (6 bases). CDR1 and CDR2 from the germline V gene are SGHRS and YFSETQ. Trimming stripped 4 bases from V and 2 bases from J, with 10 bases between. This CDR3 region has 13 residues. The CDR3 sequence: CASSITGTYEQYF. The DNA of the CDR3 is TGCGCCAGCAGCATAACAGGGACCTACGAGCAGTACTTC.

Concerning this clone itself: The junction shows a germline mismatch at one end, possibly a read error. The same CDR3 can be traced to other DNA sequences in this sample. The chain links TRBV4-1 to TRBJ1-1; 9 positions match TRBD1. Looked up from germline, CDR1 is MGHRA and CDR2 is YSYEKL. This CDR3 is built from 16 residues. The CDR3 loop is CASSSRQGDKYTEAFF. CDR3 DNA: TGCGCCAGCAGCTCCCGACAGGGGGATAAGTATACTGAAGCCTTCTTT.

The genes are TRBV5-1 and TRBJ2-3, with 16 nucleotides matching TRBD2. The CDR3 is made up of 18 amino acids. The V segment lost 4 bases and the J segment 5 bases; nucleotides outside the gene matches: 10. Germline V CDR1 and CDR2: SGHRS, YFSETQ. The CDR3 DNA follows: TGCGCCAGCAGCGTGGGACTAGCGGGGGGGCCCGGAGGAGATACGCAGTATTTT. Amino acid sequence: CASSVGLAGGPGGDTQYF.

The rearrangement joins TRBV27 to TRBJ2-3; 11 bases match TRBD2. In germline, CDR1 is MNHEY, CDR2 SMNVEV (reference sequence). V shed 4 bases and J 2 bases; nucleotides not matched to a gene: 2. The CDR3 is made up of 15 amino acids. CDR3 sequence (DNA): TGTGCCAGCAGTTGGGGACTAGCGGACACAGATACGCAGTATTTT. Translating it yields CASSWGLADTDTQYF.

This chain links TRBV7-7 with TRBJ2-7; TRBD1 agrees at 12 bases. Per the germline V gene, CDR1 is SSHAT and CDR2 is FNYEAQ (reference sequence). J gave up 3 bases and V 5 bases, and 8 bases lay outside the gene matches. CDR3 size: 16 residues. The CDR3 region is CASSQGGTGGFYEQYF. The CDR3 nucleotides are TGTGCCAGCAGCCAGGGGGGGACAGGGGGCTTCTACGAGCAGTACTTC. The full variable domain, its missing parts supplied by reference TRBV7-7 and TRBJ2-7, is GAGVSQSPRYKVTKRGQDVTLRCDPISSHATLYWYQQALGQGPEFLTYFNYEAQPDKSGLPSDRFSAERPEGSISTLTIQRTEQRDSAMYRCASSQGGTGGFYEQYFGPGTRLTVT.

V gene TRBV5-6 combines with J gene TRBJ2-7; D is unresolved. This CDR3 has 14 amino acids. Trimming removed 0 bases at V and 1 base at J, with 8 bases between. From germline, CDR1 is SGHDT and CDR2 YYEEEE. DNA for the CDR3: TGTGCCAGCAGCTTGGGTCGGGTTTCCTACGAGCAGTACTTC. It specifies CASSLGRVSYEQYF.

The chain links TRBV7-3 to TRBJ2-2, with 7 bases lining up with TRBD2. V shed 9 bases and J 4 bases; nucleotides not matched to a gene: 8. Germline V gene data show CDR1 as SGHTA and CDR2 as FQGTGA. The CDR3 is 14 amino acids. CDR3 sequence (DNA): TGTGCCAGTCGGGGGAGGGCCGGCACCGGGGAGCTGTTTTTT. Translated: CASRGRAGTGELFF.

The CDR3 reads CAWKLRRGVDSPLHF. CDR3 nucleotide sequence: TGTGCCTGGAAACTCCGTCGGGGGGTCGATTCACCCCTCCACTTT. V usage is TRBV30 and J usage is TRBJ1-6; the D gene is possibly TRBD1 (5 bases). The CDR3 has 15 residues. Trimming stripped 4 bases from V and 8 bases from J, with 18 bases between. Germline V CDR1 and CDR2: GTSNPN, SVGIG (reference sequence).

J is TRBJ2-2 and V is TRBV27, with TRBD1 identical over 11 bases. Germline CDR1 reads MNHEY; CDR2 reads SMNVEV (reference sequence). The CDR3 sequence is 15 residues long. The trim removed 4 bases at V and 9 bases at J, leaving 7 bases unmatched. The chain's CDR3 is CASSSGQGARWELFF. DNA of the CDR3: TGTGCCAGCAGTTCCGGACAGGGGGCGCGTTGGGAGCTGTTTTTT.

This chain connects TRBV6-1 to TRBJ2-3; 7 nucleotides agree with TRBD1. V was pared by 8 bases and J by 4 bases, with 9 bases of the junction left unmatched. The CDR3 runs to 14 residues. Germline V lookup: CDR1 MNHNS, CDR2 SASEGT. In DNA form, the CDR3 reads TGTGCCAGCGCTAGACAGGGATACCCAGATACGCAGTATTTT. It is translated as CASARQGYPDTQYF.